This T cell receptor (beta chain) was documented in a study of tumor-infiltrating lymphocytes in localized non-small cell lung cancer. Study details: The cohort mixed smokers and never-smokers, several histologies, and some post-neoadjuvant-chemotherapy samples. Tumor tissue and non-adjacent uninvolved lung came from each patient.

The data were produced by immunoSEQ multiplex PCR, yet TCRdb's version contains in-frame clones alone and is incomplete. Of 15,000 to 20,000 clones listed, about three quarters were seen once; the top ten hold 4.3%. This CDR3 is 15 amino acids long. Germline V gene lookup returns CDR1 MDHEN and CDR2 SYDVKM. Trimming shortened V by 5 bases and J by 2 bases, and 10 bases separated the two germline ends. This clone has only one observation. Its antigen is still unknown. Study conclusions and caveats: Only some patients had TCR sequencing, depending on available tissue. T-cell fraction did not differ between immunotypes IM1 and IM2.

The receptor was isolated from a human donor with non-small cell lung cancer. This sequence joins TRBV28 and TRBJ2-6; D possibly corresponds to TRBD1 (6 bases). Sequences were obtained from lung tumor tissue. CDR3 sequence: CASSGKGAGANVLTF. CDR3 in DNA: TGTGCCAGCAGTGGAAAGGGGGCTGGGGCCAACGTCCTGACTTTC.